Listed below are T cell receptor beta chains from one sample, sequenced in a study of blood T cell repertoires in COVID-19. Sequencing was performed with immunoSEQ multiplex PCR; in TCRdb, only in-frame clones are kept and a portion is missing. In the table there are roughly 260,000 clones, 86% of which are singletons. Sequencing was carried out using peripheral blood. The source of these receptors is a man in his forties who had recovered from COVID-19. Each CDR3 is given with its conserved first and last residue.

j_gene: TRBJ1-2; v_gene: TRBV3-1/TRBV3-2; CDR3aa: CASSQVVGRAGYGYTF
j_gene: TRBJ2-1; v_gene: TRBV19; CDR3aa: CASSQMGREFGEQFF
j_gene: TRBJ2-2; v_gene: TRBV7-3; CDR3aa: CASSRSRSNTGELFF
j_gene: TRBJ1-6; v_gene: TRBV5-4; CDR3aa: CASSPSRGPNSPLHF
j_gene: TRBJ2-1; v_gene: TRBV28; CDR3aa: CASSGLLAGGRNEQFF
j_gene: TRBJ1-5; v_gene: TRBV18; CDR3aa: CASSPPTGGNQPQHF
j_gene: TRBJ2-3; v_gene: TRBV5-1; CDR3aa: CASSFSPGERTDTQYF
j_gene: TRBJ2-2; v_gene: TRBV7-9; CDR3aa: CASSLGQNTGELFF
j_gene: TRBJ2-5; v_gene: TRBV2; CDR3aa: CASRKGTGQLETQYF
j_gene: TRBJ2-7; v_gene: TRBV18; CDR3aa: CASSKESTLYEQYF
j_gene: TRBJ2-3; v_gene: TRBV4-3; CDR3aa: CASSPIRTGEFTDTQYF
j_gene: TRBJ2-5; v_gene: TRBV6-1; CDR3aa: CASSEALDRVYF
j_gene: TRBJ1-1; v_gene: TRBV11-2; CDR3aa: CASTSGRKTEAFF
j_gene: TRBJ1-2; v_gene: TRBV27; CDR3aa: CASRSGSYGYTF
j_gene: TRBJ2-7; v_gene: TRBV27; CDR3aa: CASSLNLYEQYF
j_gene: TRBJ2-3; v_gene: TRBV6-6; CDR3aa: CASRDRAADTQYF
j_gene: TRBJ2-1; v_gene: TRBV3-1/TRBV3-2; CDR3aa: CASSLGEGDRGQFLDEQFF
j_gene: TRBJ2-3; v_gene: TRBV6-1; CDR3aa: CASSERGLAGPRGDTQYF
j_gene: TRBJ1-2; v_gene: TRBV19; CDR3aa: CASSDYSGPRYGYTF
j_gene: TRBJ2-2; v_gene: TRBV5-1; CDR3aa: CASSLLPTSTTGELFF
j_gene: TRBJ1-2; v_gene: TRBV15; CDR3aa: CATSRETGVGYTF
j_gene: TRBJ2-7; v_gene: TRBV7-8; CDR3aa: CASSLERINEQYF
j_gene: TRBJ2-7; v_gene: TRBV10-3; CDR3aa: CAISETGVEQYF
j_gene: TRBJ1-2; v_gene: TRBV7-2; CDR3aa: CASSFAQGNGYTF
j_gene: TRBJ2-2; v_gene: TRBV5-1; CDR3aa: CASSLAGVTKDTGELFF
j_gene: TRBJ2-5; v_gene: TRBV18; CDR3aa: CASSPRTPQAGTQYF
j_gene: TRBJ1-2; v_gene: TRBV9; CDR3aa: CASSVEGQTNYGYTF
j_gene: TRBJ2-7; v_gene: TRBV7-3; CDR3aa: CASSFQGSNEQYF
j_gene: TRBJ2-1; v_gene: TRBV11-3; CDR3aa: CASSLELAGVGEQFF
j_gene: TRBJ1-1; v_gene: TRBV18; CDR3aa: CASSPPKGQNTEAFF
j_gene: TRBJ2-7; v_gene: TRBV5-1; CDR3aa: CASSPAGRAGSYEQYF
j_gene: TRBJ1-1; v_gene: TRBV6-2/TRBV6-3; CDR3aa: CASSYSTGITEAFF
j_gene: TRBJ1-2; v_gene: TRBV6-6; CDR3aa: CASSYDSQGGYTF
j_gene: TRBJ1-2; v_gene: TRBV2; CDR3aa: CARTGTGLSLNYGYTF
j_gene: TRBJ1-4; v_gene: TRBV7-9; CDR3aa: CASRSDSFNEKLFF
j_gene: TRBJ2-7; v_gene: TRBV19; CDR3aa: CASSSIPPTASYEQYF
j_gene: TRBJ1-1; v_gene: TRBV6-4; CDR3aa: CASKPTGGKNTEAFF
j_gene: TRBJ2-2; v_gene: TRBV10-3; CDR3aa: CAISESYTGELFF
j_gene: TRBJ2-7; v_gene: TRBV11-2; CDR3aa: CASINGQGQTYEQYF
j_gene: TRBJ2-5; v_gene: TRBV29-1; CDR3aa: CSVARLAGVETQYF
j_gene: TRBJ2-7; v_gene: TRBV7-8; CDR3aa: CASSRSGVIGSYEQYF
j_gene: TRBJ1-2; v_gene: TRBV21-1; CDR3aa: CASSEDRVFYGYTF
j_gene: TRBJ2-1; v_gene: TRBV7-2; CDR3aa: CASSRTSGGNEQFF
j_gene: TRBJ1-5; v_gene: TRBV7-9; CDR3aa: CASSAPPSGTGGNQPQHF
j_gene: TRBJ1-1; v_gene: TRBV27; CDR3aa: CASSPRVAPPTEAFF
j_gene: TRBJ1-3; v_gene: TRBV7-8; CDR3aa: CASSPISLLSGNTIYF
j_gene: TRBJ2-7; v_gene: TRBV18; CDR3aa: CASSPRDSSYEQYF
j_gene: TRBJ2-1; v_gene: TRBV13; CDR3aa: CASGTIGNEQFF
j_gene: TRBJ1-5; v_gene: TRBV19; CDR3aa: CASSIMDRGRDQPQHF
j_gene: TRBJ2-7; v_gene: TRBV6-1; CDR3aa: CASSEPTYEQYF
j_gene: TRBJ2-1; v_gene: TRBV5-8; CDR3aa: CASSLATSGSGSEQFF